The 10 T cell receptor beta chains listed next were all sequenced from one sample in a study of cytomegalovirus exposure and HLA in healthy donors. PCR was performed using 60 Vbeta and 13 Jbeta primers. Some clones are missing from TCRdb's copy, which holds only in-frame ones; the method was immunoSEQ multiplex PCR. The profile shows 99,000 or so clones, just over 75% of them singletons. The sample taken for sequencing was PBMCs. The receptors derive from a man aged 40-50 years in good health and CMV-seropositive.

In this sample, this clone turned up a few times. As DNA, the CDR3 is TGTGCCAGCAGCTTAGCCGAAGGGGACACTGAAGCTTTCTTT. Residues: CASSLAEGDTEAFF. V usage is TRBV7-6 and J usage is TRBJ1-1; TRBD1 might be the D (5 bases). Germline-derived CDR1 and CDR2 are SGHVS and FNYEAQ. CDR3 length: 14 residues. The ends were cut back, 0 bases at V and 3 bases at J, with 8 bases in the middle.

The rearrangement joins TRBV19 to TRBJ2-3; D is perhaps TRBD1 (6 bases). The CDR3 is 14 amino acids. The germline CDR1 and CDR2 sequences are LNHDA and SQIVND (reference sequence). V was clipped by 3 bases and J by 4 bases, with 11 bases between them. The CDR3 is CASSIGQGPDTQYF. The CDR3 coding sequence is TGTGCCAGTAGTATCGGGCAGGGGCCAGATACGCAGTATTTT.

The chain employs TRBV29-1 and TRBJ1-2; 7 nucleotides match TRBD1. The length of the CDR3 is 13 residues. CDR1 is SQVTM and CDR2 is ANQGSEA in the germline V gene. The junction had 7 bases not matched to a gene; V was cut back by 6 bases and J by 3 bases. The CDR3, as DNA: TGCAGCGTCGAAACAGGGGTGGACTATGGCTACACCTTC. Its protein is CSVETGVDYGYTF.

The gene calls are TRBV28 and TRBJ1-3; D gene unclear. This CDR3 has 14 residues. The V gene's germline CDR1 is MDHEN and CDR2 SYDVKM. V lost 3 bases and J 2 bases, leaving 8 bases between the germline ends. This CDR3 is CASSLLRAGNTIYF. The DNA of the CDR3 is TGTGCCAGCAGTTTGTTGAGGGCTGGAAACACCATATATTTT.

The chain couples TRBV2 to TRBJ2-4, with 9 bases fitting TRBD1. V was pared by 2 bases and J by 5 bases, with 4 bases of the junction left unmatched. CDR1 and CDR2 (germline): SNHLY, FYNNEI. The CDR3 runs 15 residues. The CDR3 bases are TGTGCCAGCAGTGAATGGACAGGGGCCGAAAACATTCAGTACTTC. Encoded protein: CASSEWTGAENIQYF.

The chain has TRBV29-1 and TRBJ1-1; D possibly corresponds to TRBD1 (6 bases). Germline V CDR1 and CDR2: SQVTM, ANQGSEA. Trimming removed 3 bases from V and 3 bases from J, with 17 bases in between. The CDR3 loop spans 15 amino acids. The CDR3 DNA reads as TGCAGCGTTGAGGTCGCGGGGGCGGGGTACACTGAAGCTTTCTTT. It is translated as CSVEVAGAGYTEAFF.

This clone was observed a handful of times. The rearrangement uses TRBV2 and TRBJ2-7; D not certain. Germline loops: CDR1 SNHLY, CDR2 FYNNEI. Deletions cut 1 base from V and 3 bases from J, with 4 bases between. The CDR3 contains 12 residues. Here the CDR3 reads CASSEVYYEQYF. As DNA, the CDR3 is TGTGCCAGCAGTGAAGTGTACTACGAGCAGTACTTC.

The gene calls are TRBV10-3 and TRBJ2-7; possible D gene TRBD2, 6 bases. The ends were cut back, 7 bases at V and 5 bases at J, with 12 bases in the middle. This CDR3 is 12 amino acids long. CDR1 and CDR2 (germline): ENHRY, SYGVKD. The DNA of the CDR3 is TGTGCCATCATGGCGGGACCTAACGAGCAGTACTTC. Protein: CAIMAGPNEQYF.

This clone was seen a few times. The V gene is TRBV18, the J gene TRBJ2-3; 8 bases are a match to TRBD2. There are 16 residues in the CDR3. From germline, CDR1 is KGHSH and CDR2 LQKENI. V was pared by 0 bases and J by 1 base, with 3 bases of the junction left unmatched. The CDR3 here is CASSPPTSGGTDTQYF. The CDR3 nucleotides are TGTGCCAGCTCACCACCAACTAGCGGCGGCACAGATACGCAGTATTTT. Full variable domain (remainder filled in from reference TRBV18 and TRBJ2-3): NAGVMQNPRHLVRRRGQEARLRCSPMKGHSHVYWYRQLPEEGLKFMVYLQKENIIDESGMPKERFSAEFPKEGPSILRIQQVVRGDSAAYFCASSPPTSGGTDTQYFGPGTRLTVL.

The CDR3 DNA reads TGTGCCAGCAGCTTAATTGGTGCAGGGGACACTGAAGCTTTCTTT. Its protein product is CASSLIGAGDTEAFF. The genes are TRBV11-2 and TRBJ1-1, with D possibly matching TRBD1 (6 bases). The CDR3 has 15 residues. Germline CDR1 reads SGHAT; CDR2 reads FQNNGV. V lost 2 bases to trimming and J lost 3 bases, with 13 bases between them.